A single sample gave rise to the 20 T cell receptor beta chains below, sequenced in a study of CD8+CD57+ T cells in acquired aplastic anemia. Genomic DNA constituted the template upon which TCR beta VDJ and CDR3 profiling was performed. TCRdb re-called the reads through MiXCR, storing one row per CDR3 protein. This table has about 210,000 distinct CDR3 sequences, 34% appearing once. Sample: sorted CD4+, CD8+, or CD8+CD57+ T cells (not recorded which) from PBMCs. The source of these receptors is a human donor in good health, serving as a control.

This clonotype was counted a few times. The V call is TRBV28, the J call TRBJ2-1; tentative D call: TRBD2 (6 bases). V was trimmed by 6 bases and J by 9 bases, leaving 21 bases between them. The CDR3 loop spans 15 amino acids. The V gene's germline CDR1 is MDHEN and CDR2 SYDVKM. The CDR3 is CASSGTVDGTGEQFF. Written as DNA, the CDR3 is TGTGCCAGCAGCGGGACTGTCGATGGTACAGGTGAGCAGTTCTTC. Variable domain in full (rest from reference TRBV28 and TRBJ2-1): DVKVTQSSRYLVKRTGEKVFLECVQDMDHENMFWYRQDPGLGLRLIYFSYDVKMKEKGDIPEGYSVSREKKERFSLILESASTNQTSMYLCASSGTVDGTGEQFFGPGTRLTVL.

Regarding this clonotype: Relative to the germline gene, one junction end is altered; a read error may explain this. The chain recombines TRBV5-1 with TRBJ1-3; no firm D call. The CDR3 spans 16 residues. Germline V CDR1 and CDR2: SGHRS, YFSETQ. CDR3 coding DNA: TGCGCCAGCAGCTACGGAAAACTGAGCTCTGGAGACACCATATATTTT. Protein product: CASSYGKLSSGDTIYF.

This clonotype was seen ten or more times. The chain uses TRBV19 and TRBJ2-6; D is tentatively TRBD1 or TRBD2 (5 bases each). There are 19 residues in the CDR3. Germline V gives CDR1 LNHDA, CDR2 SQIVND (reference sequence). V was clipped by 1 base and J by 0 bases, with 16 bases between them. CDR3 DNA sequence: TGTGCCAGTAGTATAGCTCCGGGACGGAAAAGCTCTGGGGCCAACGTCCTGACTTTC. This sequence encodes CASSIAPGRKSSGANVLTF.

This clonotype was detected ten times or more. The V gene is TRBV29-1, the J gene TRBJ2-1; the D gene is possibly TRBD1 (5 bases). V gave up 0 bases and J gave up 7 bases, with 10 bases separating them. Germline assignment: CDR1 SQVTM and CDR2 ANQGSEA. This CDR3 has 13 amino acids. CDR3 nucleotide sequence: TGCAGCGTTGAAGATCAAAGGGGTAATGAGCAGTTCTTC. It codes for CSVEDQRGNEQFF.

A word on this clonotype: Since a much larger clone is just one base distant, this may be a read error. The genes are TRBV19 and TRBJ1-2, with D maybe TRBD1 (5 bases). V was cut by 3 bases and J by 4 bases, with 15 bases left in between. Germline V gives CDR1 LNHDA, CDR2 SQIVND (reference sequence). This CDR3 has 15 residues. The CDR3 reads CASSIPGSFSYGYTF. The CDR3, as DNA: TGTGCCAGTAGTATCCCAGGGTCCTTTAGCTATGGCTACACCTTC.

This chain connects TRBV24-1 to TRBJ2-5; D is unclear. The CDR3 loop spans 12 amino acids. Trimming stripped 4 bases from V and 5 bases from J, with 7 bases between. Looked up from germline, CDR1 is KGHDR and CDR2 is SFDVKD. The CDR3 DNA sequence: TGTGCCACCAGTGAAGGATATGAGACCCAGTACTTC. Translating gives CATSEGYETQYF.

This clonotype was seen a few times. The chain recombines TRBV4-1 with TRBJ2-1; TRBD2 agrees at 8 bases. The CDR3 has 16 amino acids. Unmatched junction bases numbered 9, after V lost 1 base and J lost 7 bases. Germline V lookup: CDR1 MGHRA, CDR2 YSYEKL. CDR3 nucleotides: TGCGCCAGCAGCCAAGTCGTTCTAGCGGGCCCTAATGAGCAGTTCTTC. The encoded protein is CASSQVVLAGPNEQFF.

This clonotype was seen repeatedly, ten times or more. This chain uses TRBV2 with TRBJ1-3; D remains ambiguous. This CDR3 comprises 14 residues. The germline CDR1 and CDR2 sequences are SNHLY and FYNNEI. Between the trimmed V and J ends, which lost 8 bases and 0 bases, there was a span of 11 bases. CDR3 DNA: TGTGCCAGCTCCCCGGACTACTCTGGAAACACCATATATTTT. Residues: CASSPDYSGNTIYF.

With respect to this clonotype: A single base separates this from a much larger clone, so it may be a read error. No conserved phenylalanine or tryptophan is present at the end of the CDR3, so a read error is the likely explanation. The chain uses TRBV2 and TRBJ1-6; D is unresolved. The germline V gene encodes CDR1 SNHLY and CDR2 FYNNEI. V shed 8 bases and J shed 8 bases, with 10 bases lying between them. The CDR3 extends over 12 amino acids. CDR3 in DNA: TGTGCCAGCGGGGAGGTGGATTCACCCCTCCACCTT. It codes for CASGEVDSPLHL.

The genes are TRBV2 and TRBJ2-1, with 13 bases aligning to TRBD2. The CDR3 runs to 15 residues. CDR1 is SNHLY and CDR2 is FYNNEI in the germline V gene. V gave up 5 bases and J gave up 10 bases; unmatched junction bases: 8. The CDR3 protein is CASSRGLAGALEQFF. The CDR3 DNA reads TGTGCCAGCAGTCGCGGACTAGCGGGGGCCCTAGAGCAGTTCTTC.

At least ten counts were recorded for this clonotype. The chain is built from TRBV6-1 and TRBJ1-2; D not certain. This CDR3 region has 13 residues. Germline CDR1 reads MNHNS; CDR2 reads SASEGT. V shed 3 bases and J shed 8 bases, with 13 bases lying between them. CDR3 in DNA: TGTGCCAGCAGTGACACACCACGAAGAGGCTACACCTTC. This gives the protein CASSDTPRRGYTF.

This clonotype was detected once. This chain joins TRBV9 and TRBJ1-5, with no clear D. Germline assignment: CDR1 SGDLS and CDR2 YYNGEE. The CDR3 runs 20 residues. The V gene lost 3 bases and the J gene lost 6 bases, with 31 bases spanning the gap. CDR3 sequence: CASSAPGYQEPQVGGQPQHF. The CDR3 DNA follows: TGTGCCAGCAGCGCCCCCGGGTACCAAGAACCGCAAGTGGGAGGTCAGCCCCAGCATTTT.

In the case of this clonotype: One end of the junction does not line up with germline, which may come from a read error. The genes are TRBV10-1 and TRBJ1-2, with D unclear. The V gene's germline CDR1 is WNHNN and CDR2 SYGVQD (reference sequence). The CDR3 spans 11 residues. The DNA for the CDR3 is TGCGCCAGCGGGGATTCCTGTGGCTACATCTTC. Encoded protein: CASGDSCGYIF.

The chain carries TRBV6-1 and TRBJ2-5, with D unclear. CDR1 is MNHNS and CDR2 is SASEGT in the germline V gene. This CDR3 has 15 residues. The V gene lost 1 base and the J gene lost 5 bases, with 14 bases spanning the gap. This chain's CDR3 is CASSEGSRSEETQYF. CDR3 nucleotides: TGTGCCAGCAGTGAAGGTAGTCGGTCTGAGGAGACCCAGTACTTC.

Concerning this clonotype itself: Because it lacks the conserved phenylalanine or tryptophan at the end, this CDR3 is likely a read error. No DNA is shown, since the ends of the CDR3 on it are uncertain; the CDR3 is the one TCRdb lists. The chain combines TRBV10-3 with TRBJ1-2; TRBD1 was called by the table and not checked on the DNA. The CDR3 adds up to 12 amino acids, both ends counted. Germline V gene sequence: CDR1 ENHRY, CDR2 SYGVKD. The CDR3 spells CASNPTPTGGIV.

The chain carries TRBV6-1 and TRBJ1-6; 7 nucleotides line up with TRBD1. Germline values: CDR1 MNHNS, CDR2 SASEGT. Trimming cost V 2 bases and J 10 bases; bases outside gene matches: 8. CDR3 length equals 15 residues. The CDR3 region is CASSELTGLRSPLHF. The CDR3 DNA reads TGTGCCAGCAGTGAATTGACAGGGCTAAGATCACCCCTCCACTTT.

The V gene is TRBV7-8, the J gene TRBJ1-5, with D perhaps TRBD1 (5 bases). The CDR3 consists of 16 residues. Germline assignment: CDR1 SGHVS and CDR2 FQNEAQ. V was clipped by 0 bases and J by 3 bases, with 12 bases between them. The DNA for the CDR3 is TGTGCCAGCAGCTTAGCGTCAGGGCTACTCAATCAGCCCCAGCATTTT. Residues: CASSLASGLLNQPQHF.

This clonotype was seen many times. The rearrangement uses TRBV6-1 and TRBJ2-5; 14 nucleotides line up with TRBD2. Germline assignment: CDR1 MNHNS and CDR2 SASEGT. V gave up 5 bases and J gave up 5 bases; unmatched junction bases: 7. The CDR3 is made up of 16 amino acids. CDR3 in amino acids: CASSQTSGRGWETQYF. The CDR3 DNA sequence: TGTGCCAGCAGTCAGACTAGCGGGAGGGGATGGGAGACCCAGTACTTC.

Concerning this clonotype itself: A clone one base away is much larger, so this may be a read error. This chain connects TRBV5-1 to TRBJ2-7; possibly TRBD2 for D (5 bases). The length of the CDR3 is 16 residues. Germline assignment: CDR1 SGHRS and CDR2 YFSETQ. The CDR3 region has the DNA TGCGCCAGCAGCTGGTCGGCCGGGAAGGAGAGCTTAGAGCGGTACTTC. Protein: CASSWSAGKESLERYF.

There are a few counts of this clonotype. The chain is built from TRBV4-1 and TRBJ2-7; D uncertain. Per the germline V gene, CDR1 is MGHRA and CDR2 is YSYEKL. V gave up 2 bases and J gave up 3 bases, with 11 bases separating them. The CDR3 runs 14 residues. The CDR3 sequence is CASSQRTENYEQYF. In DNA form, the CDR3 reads TGCGCCAGCAGCCAACGAACAGAGAACTACGAGCAGTACTTC.